This TCR beta chain appears in the sequencing data of a study of blood T cell repertoires in COVID-19. Germline V gives CDR1 LGHDT, CDR2 YNNKEL (reference sequence). The CDR3 loop spans 13 amino acids. Deletions cut 6 bases from V and 13 bases from J, with 21 bases between. TCRdb keeps only in-frame clones here, not all; method: immunoSEQ multiplex PCR. The sample includes roughly 320,000 clones, 85% of them seen just once. The origin of this receptor is a human donor in a cohort sampled during active COVID-19. Sequencing was done on a sample of peripheral blood. The V gene is TRBV3-1 (or the pseudogene TRBV3-2), the J gene TRBJ1-2; TRBD1 might be the D (6 bases). CDR3 nucleotides: TGTGCCAGCAGTTCTCGGACAGCGTTGGTTTCCACCTTC. It yields the protein CASSSRTALVSTF.